This entry is about one TCR beta chain. Its target is not known. V was clipped by 5 bases and J by 5 bases; unmatched bases: 5. From germline, CDR1 is SQVTM and CDR2 ANQGSEA. There are 13 residues in the CDR3. The source of the sample is a study of CD8+ T cells in alopecia areata. Broader study findings: Both scalp clonality and the expanded CD8+ clones among the top 100 showed a significant decrease with tofacitinib. With one nonresponder, baseline CD8+ expansion's link to response remains uncertain.

Following extraction, RNA underwent reverse transcription to cDNA, which served as the sequencing template. Using immunoSEQ multiplex PCR, the repertoire was profiled, and TCRdb retains in-frame clones only, with some absent. The sample records 95,000 to 120,000 clones, around three fifths being singletons. Treatment described: oral pan-JAK inhibitor, 5-10 mg twice daily. The V gene is TRBV29-1, the J gene TRBJ2-1; 8 bases map to TRBD1. The TCR originated in a human donor with alopecia areata. Sequenced here: CD4+ T cells sorted from blood, sampled at week 24, from a patient treated with tofacitinib. This CDR3 reads CSVQQGGDNEQFF. The CDR3 DNA sequence: TGCAGCGTTCAACAGGGGGGAGACAATGAGCAGTTCTTC.